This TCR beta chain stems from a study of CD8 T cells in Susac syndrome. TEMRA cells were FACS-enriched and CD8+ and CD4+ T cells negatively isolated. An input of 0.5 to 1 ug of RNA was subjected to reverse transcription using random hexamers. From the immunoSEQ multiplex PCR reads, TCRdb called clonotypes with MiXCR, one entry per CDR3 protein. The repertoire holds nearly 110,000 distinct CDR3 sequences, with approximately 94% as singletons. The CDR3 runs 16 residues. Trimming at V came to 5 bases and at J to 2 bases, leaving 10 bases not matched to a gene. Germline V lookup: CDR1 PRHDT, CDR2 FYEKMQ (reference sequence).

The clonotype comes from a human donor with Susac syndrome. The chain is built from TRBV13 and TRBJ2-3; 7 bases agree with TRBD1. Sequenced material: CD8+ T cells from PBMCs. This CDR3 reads CASSHTGTAPTDTQYF. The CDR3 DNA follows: TGTGCCAGCAGCCATACCGGGACAGCCCCCACAGATACGCAGTATTTT.